A selection of T cell receptor beta chains follows, all from one sample in a study of siplizumab effects on memory and regulatory T cells. Profiling relied on immunoSEQ multiplex PCR, and the TCRdb table lists in-frame clones only, not all of them. The sample shows about 100,000 clones, about 90% of them seen only once. The specimen was CD4+ T cells sorted from blood. The receptor set was obtained from a human donor in good health. Each CDR3 is given with its conserved first and last residue.

V gene	J gene	CDR3 protein
TRBV30	TRBJ2-2	CAGGELSLSGTGELFF
TRBV10-3	TRBJ2-5	CAISVIQGAGETQYF
TRBV9	TRBJ1-4	CASSVARGLNEKLFF
TRBV19	TRBJ2-3	CASSRGDILPHTQYF
TRBV4-3	TRBJ2-3	CASSQDPSGGALDTQYF
TRBV28	TRBJ1-1	CASSTPGQGSTEAFF
TRBV6-5	TRBJ1-2	CATQPTGSNYGYTF
TRBV5-1	TRBJ1-2	CASSRARGEGTYGYTF
TRBV11-2	TRBJ2-7	CASSSGAEPFYEQYF
TRBV6-5	TRBJ1-6	CASSATTAYNSPLHF
TRBV6-1	TRBJ2-1	CASSERGSSYNEQFF
TRBV19	TRBJ1-1	CASNENTEAFF
TRBV7-2	TRBJ2-7	CASSLAGTGPHEQYF
TRBV5-1	TRBJ2-7	CASSLSGTGGYEQYF
TRBV28	TRBJ2-3	CASSPLGTQGGTDTQYF
TRBV19	TRBJ1-3	CASSINTGNTIYF
TRBV7-8	TRBJ2-1	CASSLSASGSYNEQFF